This T cell receptor beta chain was obtained from a study of metastatic and nonmetastatic thyroid tumors. Study at large: Blood and tumor or nodule tissue repertoires from malignant and benign thyroid patients were compared. Findings of the study overall: Versus benign nodules, malignant thyroid tumors reportedly had significantly higher TCR beta diversity, in blood and tumor.

CDR3 length equals 14 residues. V lost 7 bases and J lost 2, with 12 bases in between. Germline V gene sequence: CDR1 SNHLY, CDR2 FYNNEI. No patient received treatment before thyroid surgery. TCRdb reprocessed the PCR reads via MiXCR. The sample records 35,000 to 45,000 clones, about 3.3% being singletons. A note on this clone: The antigen remains undetermined.

This sequence originates from a female donor with papillary thyroid cancer or a benign thyroid nodule (not recorded which). Some clones in this sample may be carry-over from other donors' samples. This sequence joins TRBV2 and TRBJ1-5; a possible D gene is TRBD1 (6 bases). Sample: blood. Written as DNA, the CDR3 is TGTGCCAGCAAACGGGGGGCTCGCAATCAGCCCCAGCATTTT. This codes for CASKRGARNQPQHF.